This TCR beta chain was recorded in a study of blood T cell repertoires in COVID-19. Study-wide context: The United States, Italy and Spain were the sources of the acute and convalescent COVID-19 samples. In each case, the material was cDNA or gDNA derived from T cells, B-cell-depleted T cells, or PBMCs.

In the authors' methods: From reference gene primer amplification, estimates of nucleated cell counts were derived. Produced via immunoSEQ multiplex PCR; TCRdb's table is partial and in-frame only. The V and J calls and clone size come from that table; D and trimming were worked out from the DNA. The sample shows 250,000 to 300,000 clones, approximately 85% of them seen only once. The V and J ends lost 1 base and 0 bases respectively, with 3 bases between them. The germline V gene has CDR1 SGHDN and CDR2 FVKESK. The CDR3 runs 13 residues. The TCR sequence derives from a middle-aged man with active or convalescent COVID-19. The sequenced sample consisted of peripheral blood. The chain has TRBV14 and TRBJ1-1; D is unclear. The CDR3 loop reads CASSQALNTEAFF. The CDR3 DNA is TGTGCCAGCAGCCAAGCGTTGAACACTGAAGCTTTCTTT.